What follows are 28 T cell receptor beta chains derived from one specimen sequenced in a study of cytomegalovirus exposure and HLA in healthy donors. The primer mix had 60 Vbeta and 13 Jbeta primers. TCRdb keeps only in-frame clones here, not all; method: immunoSEQ multiplex PCR. The repertoire consists of about 88,000 clones, with around 70% occurring once and the leading ten covering approximately 2.9%. The specimen sequenced was PBMCs. Receptor source: a man between 50 and 59 years old in good health and CMV-seronegative.

This sequence joins TRBV6-6 and TRBJ2-7; 8 nucleotides agree with TRBD1. The CDR3 length is 13 residues. The germline CDR1 and CDR2 sequences are MNHNY and SVGAGI (reference sequence). V was clipped by 6 bases and J by 3 bases; unmatched bases: 4. CDR3: CASSVQGGYEQYV. For the CDR3, the DNA is TGTGCCAGCAGCGTACAGGGGGGCTACGAGCAGTACGTC.

This clone was counted a few times. This sequence joins TRBV6-5 and TRBJ1-1; tentatively, D is TRBD1 (5 bases). Trimming left V 8 bases short and J 2 bases short, with 15 bases between. Germline CDR1 is MNHEY and CDR2 is SVGAGI. The CDR3 totals 14 residues. The CDR3 loop is CASYLRGFNTEAFF. In nucleotides, the CDR3 is TGTGCCAGCTATCTTAGGGGTTTCAACACTGAAGCTTTCTTT.

The chain uses TRBV27 and TRBJ2-3; D may be TRBD1 (5 bases). The V end was cut by 6 bases, the J end by 4 bases, with 20 bases between. This CDR3 is 16 amino acids long. Germline CDR1 is MNHEY and CDR2 is SMNVEV (reference sequence). This chain's CDR3 is CASSLRSQGRADTQYF. For the CDR3, the DNA is TGTGCCAGCAGCCTAAGGTCCCAGGGAAGAGCAGATACGCAGTATTTT.

This clone was detected a few times. The genes are TRBV6-1 and TRBJ1-1; TRBD1 might be the D (6 bases). Trimming cost V 6 bases and J 1 base, with 9 bases left between them. Germline V gives CDR1 MNHNS, CDR2 SASEGT. This CDR3 has 13 residues. The CDR3 reads CASRLGQNTEAFF. The DNA of the CDR3 is TGTGCCAGCAGGCTGGGACAGAACACTGAAGCTTTCTTT.

J is TRBJ2-5 and V is TRBV29-1; TRBD1 aligns across 9 bases. Germline V gene lookup returns CDR1 SQVTM and CDR2 ANQGSEA. The V and J ends lost 6 bases and 1 base, in that order; junction bases with no gene match: 0. This CDR3 is 12 amino acids long. Here the CDR3 DNA reads TGCAGCGTGACAGGGGGCCAAGAGACCCAGTACTTC. It yields the protein CSVTGGQETQYF.

The chain combines TRBV5-4 with TRBJ2-2; TRBD2 matches at 11 bases. Trimming at V came to 0 bases and at J to 1 base, leaving 2 bases not matched to a gene. The CDR3 spans 17 residues. From germline, CDR1 is SGHNT and CDR2 YYREEE (reference sequence). The CDR3 loop reads CASSLGSGRGNTGELFF. CDR3 DNA sequence: TGTGCCAGCAGCTTGGGTAGCGGGAGGGGGAACACCGGGGAGCTGTTTTTT.

By frequency in the sample, this clone is medium-sized. The chain links TRBV4-3 to TRBJ1-3; a possible D gene is TRBD1 (6 bases). The CDR3 runs to 17 residues. Germline CDR1 reads LGHNA; CDR2 reads YSLEER. Trimming pared 0 bases from V and 2 bases from J, leaving 14 bases between. Here the CDR3 DNA reads TGCGCCAGCAGCCAAGACGAACGGGCAGGGGCTGGAAACACCATATATTTT. Translation: CASSQDERAGAGNTIYF.

This sequence joins TRBV7-2 and TRBJ1-4, with D perhaps TRBD1 (6 bases). Trimming stripped 5 bases from V and 4 bases from J, with 14 bases between. The germline V gene encodes CDR1 SGHTA and CDR2 FQGNSA. The CDR3 contains 15 residues. The CDR3 is CASSPRGARNEKLFF. As DNA, the CDR3 is TGTGCCAGCAGCCCCCGGGGGGCTCGTAATGAAAAACTGTTTTTT. Full variable domain (remainder filled in from reference TRBV7-2 and TRBJ1-4): GAGVSQSPSNKVTEKGKDVELRCDPISGHTALYWYRQSLGQGLEFLIYFQGNSAPDKSGLPSDRFSAERTGGSVSTLTIQRTQQEDSAVYLCASSPRGARNEKLFFGSGTQLSVL.

The rearrangement joins TRBV7-9 to TRBJ2-5, with D tentatively TRBD1 (6 bases). With 5 bases removed from V and 2 bases from J, the gap between germline ends came to 12 bases. The germline V gene encodes CDR1 SEHNR and CDR2 FQNEAQ (reference sequence). This CDR3 is built from 14 residues. The CDR3 nucleotides are TGTGCCAGCAGCCCAATGACAGGACAAGAGACCCAGTACTTC. It yields the protein CASSPMTGQETQYF. Looking up the rest from reference TRBV7-9 and TRBJ2-5 gives the full variable domain: DTGVSQNPRHKITKRGQNVTFRCDPISEHNRLYWYRQTLGQGPEFLTYFQNEAQLEKSRLLSDRFSAERPKGSFSTLEIQRTEQGDSAMYLCASSPMTGQETQYFGPGTRLLVL.

CDR3 loop: CASSPHPGLYNEQFF. CDR3 DNA: TGTGCCAGCAGCCCGCACCCGGGTTTATACAATGAGCAGTTCTTC. The chain combines TRBV7-3 with TRBJ2-1, with D hard to call. V lost 5 bases, J lost 4 bases, and 15 bases lay in between. This CDR3 region has 15 residues. Germline lookup yields CDR1 SGHTA and CDR2 FQGTGA.

J is TRBJ2-4 and V is TRBV9; TRBD1 might be the D (5 bases). CDR1 is SGDLS, CDR2 YYNGEE, per germline. V was clipped by 4 bases and J by 0 bases, with 11 bases between them. CDR3 length: 15 amino acids. In DNA form, the CDR3 reads TGTGCCAGCAGCAGGGGAACACTAGCCAAAAACATTCAGTACTTC. Translating it yields CASSRGTLAKNIQYF.

V and J are TRBV7-2 and TRBJ2-5; TRBD1 matches 8 bases. Germline V gene data show CDR1 as SGHTA and CDR2 as FQGNSA. The CDR3 runs 14 residues. After removal of 7 bases from V and 3 bases from J, the junction contained 7 bases not matched to a gene. CDR3 bases: TGTGCCAGCACCGGGACAGGATTGAAAGAGACCCAGTACTTC. It codes for CASTGTGLKETQYF.

The chain has TRBV9 and TRBJ2-7; D is possibly TRBD1 (5 bases). The CDR3 is 14 residues long. The germline V gene encodes CDR1 SGDLS and CDR2 YYNGEE. V was trimmed by 2 bases and J by 4 bases, leaving 13 bases between them. The CDR3 nucleotides read TGTGCCAGCAGCGTTTTGTCAGGGTCGTACGAGCAGTACTTC. It codes for CASSVLSGSYEQYF.

This clone has only a few counts. The V call is TRBV7-9, the J call TRBJ1-5; TRBD1 matches 8 bases. The J segment lost 1 base and the V segment lost 8 bases, leaving 4 bases of the junction unmatched. This CDR3 spans 14 amino acids. Germline CDR1 reads SEHNR; CDR2 reads FQNEAQ (reference sequence). This chain's CDR3 is CASDRGGSNQPQHF. As DNA, the CDR3 is TGTGCCAGCGACAGGGGTGGAAGCAATCAGCCCCAGCATTTT.

The rearrangement joins TRBV28 to TRBJ2-2; 7 bases align to TRBD2. CDR3 length: 14 residues. Germline CDR1 MDHEN, CDR2 SYDVKM. Trimming took 7 bases from V and 1 from J; bases not matched to a gene: 3. The CDR3 loop reads CASKRDLNTGELFF. As DNA, the CDR3 is TGTGCCAGCAAGCGGGACCTGAACACCGGGGAGCTGTTTTTT.

V is TRBV12-5 and J is TRBJ1-4; TRBD1 is a possible D gene (6 bases). CDR1 is LGHNT and CDR2 is FRNRAP in the germline V gene. The CDR3 totals 13 residues. Trimming removed 10 bases at V and 2 bases at J, with 11 bases between. The CDR3 reads CAIQGPTNEKLFF. DNA of the CDR3: TGTGCTATACAGGGACCCACTAATGAAAAACTGTTTTTT. The full variable domain, rest sourced from reference TRBV12-5 and TRBJ1-4, is DARVTQTPRHKVTEMGQEVTMRCQPILGHNTVFWYRQTMMQGLELLAYFRNRAPLDDSGMPKDRFSAEMPDATLATLKIQPSEPRDSAVYFCAIQGPTNEKLFFGSGTQLSVL.

The chain uses TRBV7-3 and TRBJ1-2; D is undetermined. The CDR3 is 11 residues long. Trimming stripped 4 bases from V and 12 bases from J, with 12 bases between. The V gene's germline CDR1 is SGHTA and CDR2 FQGTGA. The CDR3 coding sequence is TGTGCCAGCAGCTCTCGCGGTGGTGACACCTTC. Protein sequence: CASSSRGGDTF.

V gene TRBV6-5 combines with J gene TRBJ1-2, with 7 bases identical to TRBD1. Germline V gives CDR1 MNHEY, CDR2 SVGAGI. This CDR3 is built from 15 residues. Trimming took 3 bases from V and 2 from J; bases not matched to a gene: 6. The CDR3 coding sequence is TGTGCCAGCAGTTATCAACAGGGGAAAAACTATGGCTACACCTTC. Residues: CASSYQQGKNYGYTF.

The chain links TRBV5-1 to TRBJ1-1; 7 bases align to TRBD1. The junction had 10 bases not matched to a gene; V was cut back by 3 bases and J by 2 bases. The CDR3 is made up of 16 amino acids. CDR1 is SGHRS, CDR2 YFSETQ, per germline. CDR3 sequence (DNA): TGCGCCAGCAGCTGGGGTGAAAGGGGGCCAAACACTGAAGCTTTCTTT. Residues: CASSWGERGPNTEAFF. Full variable domain (rest looked up from reference TRBV5-1 and TRBJ1-1): KAGVTQTPRYLIKTRGQQVTLSCSPISGHRSVSWYQQTPGQGLQFLFEYFSETQRNKGNFPGRFSGRQFSNSRSEMNVSTLELGDSALYLCASSWGERGPNTEAFFGQGTRLTVV.

This clone was seen only once. The CDR3 DNA is TGTGCCAGCAGTTTTCAACTGAGCACAGATACGCAGTATTTT. Encoded protein: CASSFQLSTDTQYF. The V call is TRBV27, the J call TRBJ2-3; D is unresolved. CDR3 length: 14 amino acids. The germline V and J ends were trimmed by 3 bases and 0 bases, with 7 bases remaining between them. Germline loops: CDR1 MNHEY, CDR2 SMNVEV (reference sequence).

This rearrangement joins TRBV5-1 to TRBJ2-6, with a weak D call TRBD1 (5 bases). V was clipped by 0 bases and J by 1 base, with 11 bases between them. The CDR3 is 17 amino acids. Germline V gene sequence: CDR1 SGHRS, CDR2 YFSETQ. CDR3 protein: CASSLVAGSSGANVLTF. The CDR3 DNA is TGCGCCAGCAGCTTGGTGGCAGGGTCATCTGGGGCCAACGTCCTGACTTTC.

In nucleotides, the CDR3 is TGCGCCAGCAGCGTGGGACTAGCGGGAGCAGGCCCACAAGAGACCCAGTACTTC. Translating gives CASSVGLAGAGPQETQYF. The chain carries TRBV5-1 and TRBJ2-5, with 14 bases that match TRBD2. CDR3 length equals 18 residues. V shed 4 bases, J shed 2 bases, and the junction held 10 bases outside the gene matches. Germline assignment: CDR1 SGHRS and CDR2 YFSETQ. The full variable domain, rest sourced from reference TRBV5-1 and TRBJ2-5, is KAGVTQTPRYLIKTRGQQVTLSCSPISGHRSVSWYQQTPGQGLQFLFEYFSETQRNKGNFPGRFSGRQFSNSRSEMNVSTLELGDSALYLCASSVGLAGAGPQETQYFGPGTRLLVL.

CDR3 loop: CASSSRTGRVATGYTF. The CDR3 DNA reads TGTGCCAGCAGCTCCCGAACCGGGAGGGTGGCCACTGGCTACACCTTC. This chain links TRBV11-2 with TRBJ1-2; D unresolved. Germline CDR1 and CDR2: SGHAT and FQNNGV. The CDR3 contains 16 residues. The V and J ends lost 4 bases and 7 bases respectively, with 22 bases between them.

This clone was observed a few times. The chain joins TRBV2 to TRBJ2-3, with 10 bases matching TRBD2. The CDR3 runs 15 residues. The germline V gene has CDR1 SNHLY and CDR2 FYNNEI. Trimming at V came to 4 bases and at J to 7 bases, leaving 8 bases not matched to a gene. This CDR3 is CASSGSSGSVYTQYF. The CDR3, as DNA: TGTGCCAGCAGTGGATCTAGCGGGAGTGTGTATACGCAGTATTTT.

This clone was seen a handful of times. This chain uses TRBV5-6 with TRBJ2-1; TRBD2 matches 12 bases. The CDR3 is 15 amino acids. CDR1 SGHDT and CDR2 YYEEEE come from the germline V gene. After removal of 3 bases from V and 9 bases from J, the junction contained 7 bases not matched to a gene. The CDR3 coding sequence is TGTGCCAGCAGCTCATTGACTAGCGGGAGATCTGAGCAGTTCTTC. Its protein product is CASSSLTSGRSEQFF.

This chain links TRBV30 with TRBJ2-5; 7 nucleotides line up with TRBD2. This CDR3 contains 14 residues. The ends lost 5 bases at V and 4 bases at J; junction bases unmatched: 10. Germline V CDR1 and CDR2: GTSNPN, SVGIG (reference sequence). The CDR3 sequence is CAWGGLAAGETQYF. CDR3 nucleotide sequence: TGTGCCTGGGGAGGGCTAGCGGCTGGAGAGACCCAGTACTTC.

This clone showed up just a few times. V and J are TRBV11-1 and TRBJ2-6; no clear D. CDR1 and CDR2 from the germline V gene are SGHAT and FQDESV (reference sequence). Trimming removed 1 base at V and 0 bases at J, with 4 bases between. The length of the CDR3 is 15 residues. The CDR3 loop reads CASSLGLSGANVLTF. The CDR3 coding sequence is TGTGCCAGCAGCTTAGGGCTCTCTGGGGCCAACGTCCTGACTTTC.

The V gene is TRBV6-5, the J gene TRBJ2-3; D is perhaps TRBD2 (6 bases). Germline V CDR1 and CDR2: MNHEY, SVGAGI. There are 13 residues in the CDR3. V was cut by 5 bases and J by 3 bases, with 9 bases left in between. For the CDR3, the DNA is TGTGCCAGCAGTGTAGGGACTACAGATACGCAGTATTTT. Its protein is CASSVGTTDTQYF.